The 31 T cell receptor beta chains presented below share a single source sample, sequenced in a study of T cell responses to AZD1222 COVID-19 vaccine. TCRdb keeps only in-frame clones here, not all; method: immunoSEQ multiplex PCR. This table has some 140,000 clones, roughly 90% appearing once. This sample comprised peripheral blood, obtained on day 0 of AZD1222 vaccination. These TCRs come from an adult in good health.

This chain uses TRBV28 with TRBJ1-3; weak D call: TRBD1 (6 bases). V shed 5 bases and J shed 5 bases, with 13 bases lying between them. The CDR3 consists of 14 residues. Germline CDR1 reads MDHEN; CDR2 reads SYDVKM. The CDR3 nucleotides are TGTGCCAGCAGTCGTGACAGGTTCAGAAACACCATATATTTT. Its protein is CASSRDRFRNTIYF.

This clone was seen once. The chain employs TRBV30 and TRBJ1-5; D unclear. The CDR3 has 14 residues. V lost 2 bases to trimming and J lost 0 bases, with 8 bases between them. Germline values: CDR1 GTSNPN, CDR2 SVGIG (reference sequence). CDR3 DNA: TGTGCCTGGAGTCCGAGTGTTAGCAATCAGCCCCAGCATTTT. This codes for CAWSPSVSNQPQHF.

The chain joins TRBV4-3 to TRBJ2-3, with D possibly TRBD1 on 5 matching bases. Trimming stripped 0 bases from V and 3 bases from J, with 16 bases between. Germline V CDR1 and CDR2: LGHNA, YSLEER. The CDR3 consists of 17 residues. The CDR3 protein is CASSQDAAVGATDTQYF. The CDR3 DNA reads TGCGCCAGCAGCCAAGATGCGGCGGTTGGGGCAACAGATACGCAGTATTTT.

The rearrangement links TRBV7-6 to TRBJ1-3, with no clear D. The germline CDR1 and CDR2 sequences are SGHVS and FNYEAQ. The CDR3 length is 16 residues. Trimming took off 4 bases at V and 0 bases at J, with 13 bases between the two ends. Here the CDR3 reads CASSYLGVPSGNTIYF. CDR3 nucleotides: TGTGCCAGCAGCTACCTCGGGGTTCCCTCTGGAAACACCATATATTTT. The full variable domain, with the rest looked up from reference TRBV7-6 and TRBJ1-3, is GAGVSQSPRYKVTKRGQDVALRCDPISGHVSLYWYRQALGQGPEFLTYFNYEAQQDKSGLPNDRFSAERPEGSISTLTIQRTEQRDSAMYRCASSYLGVPSGNTIYFGEGSWLTVV.

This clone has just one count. CDR3 DNA sequence: TGTGCCAGCACCCAGGGGGGGGGCCCCACCTACGAGCAGTACTTC. As protein: CASTQGGGPTYEQYF. The rearrangement links TRBV27 to TRBJ2-7; D might be TRBD1 or TRBD2, each matching 7 bases. The ends were cut back, 7 bases at V and 2 bases at J, with 18 bases in the middle. CDR1 is MNHEY and CDR2 is SMNVEV in the germline V gene (reference sequence). The CDR3 consists of 15 residues.

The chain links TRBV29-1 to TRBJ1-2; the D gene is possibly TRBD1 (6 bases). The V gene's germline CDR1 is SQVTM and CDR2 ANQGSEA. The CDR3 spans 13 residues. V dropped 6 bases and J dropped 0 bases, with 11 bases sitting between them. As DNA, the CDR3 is TGCAGCGTCGACAGGACAGCTAACTATGGCTACACCTTC. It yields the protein CSVDRTANYGYTF.

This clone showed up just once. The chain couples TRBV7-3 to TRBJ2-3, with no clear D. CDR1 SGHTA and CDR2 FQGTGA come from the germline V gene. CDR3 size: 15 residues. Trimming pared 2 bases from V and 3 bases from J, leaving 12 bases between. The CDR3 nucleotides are TGTGCCAGCAGCTTATTGGCTAGTCCGACAGATACGCAGTATTTT. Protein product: CASSLLASPTDTQYF.

CDR3: CASSDGQGSSGANVLTF. The CDR3 DNA follows: TGTGCCAGCAGCGACGGACAGGGCAGCTCTGGGGCCAACGTCCTGACTTTC. The rearrangement joins TRBV9 to TRBJ2-6, with 8 bases identical to TRBD1. Germline lookup yields CDR1 SGDLS and CDR2 YYNGEE. The CDR3 length is 17 residues. Losses at the gene ends were 3 bases for V and 0 bases for J; bases not matched to a gene: 5.

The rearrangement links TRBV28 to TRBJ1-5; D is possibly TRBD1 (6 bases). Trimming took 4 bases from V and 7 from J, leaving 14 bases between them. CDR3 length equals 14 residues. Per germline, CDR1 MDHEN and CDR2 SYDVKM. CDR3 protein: CASSSPGGVQPQHF. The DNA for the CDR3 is TGTGCCAGCAGTTCCCCCGGGGGCGTGCAGCCCCAGCATTTT.

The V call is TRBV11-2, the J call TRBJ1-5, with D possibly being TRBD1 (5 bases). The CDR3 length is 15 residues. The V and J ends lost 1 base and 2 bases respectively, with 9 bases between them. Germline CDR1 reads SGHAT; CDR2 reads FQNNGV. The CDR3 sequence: CASSLVGGGNQPQHF. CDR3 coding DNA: TGTGCCAGCAGCTTAGTGGGAGGGGGCAATCAGCCCCAGCATTTT.

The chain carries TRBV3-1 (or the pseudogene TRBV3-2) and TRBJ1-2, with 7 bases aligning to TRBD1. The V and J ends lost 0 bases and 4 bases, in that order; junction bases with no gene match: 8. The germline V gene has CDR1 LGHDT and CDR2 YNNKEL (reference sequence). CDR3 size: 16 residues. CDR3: CASSQDRGRVSYGYTF. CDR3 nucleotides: TGTGCCAGCAGCCAAGACAGGGGGAGGGTGAGCTATGGCTACACCTTC.

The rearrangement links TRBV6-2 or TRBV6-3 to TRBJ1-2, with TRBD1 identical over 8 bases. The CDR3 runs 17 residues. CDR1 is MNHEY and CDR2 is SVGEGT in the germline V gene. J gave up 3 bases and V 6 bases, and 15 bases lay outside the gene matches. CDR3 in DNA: TGTGCCAGCAGCCCGATTGTCCGGACAGGGTCTGACTATGGCTACACCTTC. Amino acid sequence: CASSPIVRTGSDYGYTF.

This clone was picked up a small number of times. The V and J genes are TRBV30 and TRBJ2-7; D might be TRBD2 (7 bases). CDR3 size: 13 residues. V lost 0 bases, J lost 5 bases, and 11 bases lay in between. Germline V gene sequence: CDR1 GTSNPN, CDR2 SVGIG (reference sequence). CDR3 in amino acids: CAWSVRGPDEQYF. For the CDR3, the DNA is TGTGCCTGGAGTGTGCGGGGGCCCGACGAGCAGTACTTC. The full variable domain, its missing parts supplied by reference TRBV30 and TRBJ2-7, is SQTIHQWPATLVQPVGSPLSLECTVEGTSNPNLYWYRQAAGRGLQLLFYSVGIGQISSEVPQNLSASRPQDRQFILSSKKLLLSDSGFYLCAWSVRGPDEQYFGPGTRLTVT.

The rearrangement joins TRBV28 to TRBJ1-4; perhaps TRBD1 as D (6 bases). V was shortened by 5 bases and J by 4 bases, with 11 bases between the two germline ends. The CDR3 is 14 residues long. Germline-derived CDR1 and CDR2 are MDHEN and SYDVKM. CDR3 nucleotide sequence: TGTGCCAGCAGTACACAGGGCGTTAATGAAAAACTGTTTTTT. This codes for CASSTQGVNEKLFF.

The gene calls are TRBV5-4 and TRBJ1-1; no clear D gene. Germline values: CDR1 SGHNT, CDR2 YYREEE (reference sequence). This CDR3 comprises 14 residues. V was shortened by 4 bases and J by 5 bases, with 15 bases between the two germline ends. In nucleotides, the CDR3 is TGTGCCAGCAGCCGTCCACGGGAGGAGACTGAAGCTTTCTTT. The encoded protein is CASSRPREETEAFF.

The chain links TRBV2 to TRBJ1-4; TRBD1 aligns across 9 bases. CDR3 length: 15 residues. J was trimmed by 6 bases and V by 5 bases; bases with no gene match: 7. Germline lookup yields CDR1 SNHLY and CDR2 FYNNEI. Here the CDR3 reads CASSRTGVGDEKLFF. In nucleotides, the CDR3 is TGTGCCAGCAGTCGGACAGGGGTTGGGGATGAAAAACTGTTTTTT.

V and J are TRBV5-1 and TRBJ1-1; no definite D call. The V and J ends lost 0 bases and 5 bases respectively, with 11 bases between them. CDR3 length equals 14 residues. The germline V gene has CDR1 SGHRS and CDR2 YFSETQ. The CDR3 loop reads CASSLVEGWTEAFF. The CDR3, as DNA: TGCGCCAGCAGCTTGGTAGAGGGCTGGACTGAAGCTTTCTTT.

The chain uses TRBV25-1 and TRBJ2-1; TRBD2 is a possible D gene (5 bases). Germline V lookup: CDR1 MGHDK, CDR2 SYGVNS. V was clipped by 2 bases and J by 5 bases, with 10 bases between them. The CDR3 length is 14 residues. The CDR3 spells CASSEPGKNNEQFF. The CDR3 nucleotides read TGTGCCAGCAGTGAACCCGGGAAAAACAATGAGCAGTTCTTC.

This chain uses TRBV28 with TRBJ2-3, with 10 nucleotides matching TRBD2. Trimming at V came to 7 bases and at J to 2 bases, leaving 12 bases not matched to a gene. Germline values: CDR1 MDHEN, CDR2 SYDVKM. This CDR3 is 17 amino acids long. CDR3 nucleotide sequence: TGTGCCAGCACCCCGGGCCTAGCGGGGGCCCTCACAGATACGCAGTATTTT. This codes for CASTPGLAGALTDTQYF.

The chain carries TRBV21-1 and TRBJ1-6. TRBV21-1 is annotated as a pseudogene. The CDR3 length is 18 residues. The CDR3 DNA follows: TGTGCCAGCAGCAACGGTCTTGCCGTACACTCCTATAATTCACCCCTCCACTTT. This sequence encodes CASSNGLAVHSYNSPLHF.

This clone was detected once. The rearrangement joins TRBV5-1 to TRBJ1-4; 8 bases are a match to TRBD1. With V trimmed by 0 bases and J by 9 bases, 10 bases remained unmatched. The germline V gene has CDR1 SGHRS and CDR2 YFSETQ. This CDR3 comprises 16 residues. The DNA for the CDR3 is TGCGCCAGCAGCTTGGCCGGCGGACAGGGAGGGCAAAAACTGTTTTTT. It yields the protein CASSLAGGQGGQKLFF.

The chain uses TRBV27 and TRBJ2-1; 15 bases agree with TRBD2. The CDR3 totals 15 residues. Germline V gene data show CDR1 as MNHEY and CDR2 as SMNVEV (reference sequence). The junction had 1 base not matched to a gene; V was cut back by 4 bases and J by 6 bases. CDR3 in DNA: TGTGCCAGCAGTTGGACTAGCGGGAGGGCCAATGAGCAGTTCTTC. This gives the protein CASSWTSGRANEQFF.

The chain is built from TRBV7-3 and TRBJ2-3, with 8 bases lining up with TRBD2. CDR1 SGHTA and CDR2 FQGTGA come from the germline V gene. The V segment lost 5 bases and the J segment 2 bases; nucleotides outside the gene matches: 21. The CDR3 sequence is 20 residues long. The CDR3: CASSLRSGGFEGKLTDTQYF. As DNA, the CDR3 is TGTGCCAGCAGCCTTCGGAGCGGGGGATTTGAAGGGAAACTCACAGATACGCAGTATTTT.

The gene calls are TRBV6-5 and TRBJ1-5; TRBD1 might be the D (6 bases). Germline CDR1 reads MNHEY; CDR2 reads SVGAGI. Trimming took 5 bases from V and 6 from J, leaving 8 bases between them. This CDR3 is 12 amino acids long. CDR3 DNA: TGTGCCAGCAGTACCAGGGGTCAGCCCCAGCATTTT. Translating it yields CASSTRGQPQHF.

The CDR3 DNA sequence: TGTGCCAGCAGCCTCCGAGCGGGAGGCAGATACAATGAGCAGTTCTTC. Protein product: CASSLRAGGRYNEQFF. This chain joins TRBV11-2 and TRBJ2-1, with 9 bases lining up with TRBD2. V dropped 5 bases and J dropped 4; count of bases not matched to a gene: 9. The germline V gene has CDR1 SGHAT and CDR2 FQNNGV. The CDR3 is 16 amino acids.

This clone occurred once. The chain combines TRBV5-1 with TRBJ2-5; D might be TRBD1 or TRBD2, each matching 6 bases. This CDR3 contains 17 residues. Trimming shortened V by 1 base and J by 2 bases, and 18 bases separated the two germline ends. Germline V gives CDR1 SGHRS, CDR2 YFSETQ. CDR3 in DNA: TGCGCCAGCAGCTTGTTCCCGGGGGAACAGGGTCAAGAGACCCAGTACTTC. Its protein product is CASSLFPGEQGQETQYF.

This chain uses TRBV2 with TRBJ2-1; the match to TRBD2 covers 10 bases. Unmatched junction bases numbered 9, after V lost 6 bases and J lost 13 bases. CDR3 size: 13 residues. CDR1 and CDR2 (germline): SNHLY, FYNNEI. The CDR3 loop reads CASRDTTSGEQFF. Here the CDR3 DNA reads TGTGCCAGCAGGGACACCACTAGCGGGGAACAGTTCTTC.

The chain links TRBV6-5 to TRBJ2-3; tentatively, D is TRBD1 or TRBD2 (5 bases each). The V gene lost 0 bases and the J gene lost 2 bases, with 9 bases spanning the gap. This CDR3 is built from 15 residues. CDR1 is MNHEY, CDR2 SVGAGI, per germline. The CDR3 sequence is CASSYSTGTTDTQYF. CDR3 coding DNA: TGTGCCAGCAGTTACTCGACGGGGACCACAGATACGCAGTATTTT.

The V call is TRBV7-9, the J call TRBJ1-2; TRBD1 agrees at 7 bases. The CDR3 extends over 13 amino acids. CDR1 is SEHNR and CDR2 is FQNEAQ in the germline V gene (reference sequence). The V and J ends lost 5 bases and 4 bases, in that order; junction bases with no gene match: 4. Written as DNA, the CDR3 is TGTGCCAGCAGCCCAACAGGGGTCTATGGCTACACCTTC. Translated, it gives CASSPTGVYGYTF.

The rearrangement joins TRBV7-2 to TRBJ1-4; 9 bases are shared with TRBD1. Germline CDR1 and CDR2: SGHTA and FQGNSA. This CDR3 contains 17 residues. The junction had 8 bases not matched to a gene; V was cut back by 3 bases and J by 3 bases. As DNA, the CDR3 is TGTGCCAGCAGCTTGCCGGGACAGGGTCTTCCTAATGAAAAACTGTTTTTT. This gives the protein CASSLPGQGLPNEKLFF.

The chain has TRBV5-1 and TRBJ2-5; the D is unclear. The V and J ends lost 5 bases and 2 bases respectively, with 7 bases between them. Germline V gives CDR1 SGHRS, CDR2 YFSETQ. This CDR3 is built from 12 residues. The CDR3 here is CASRGVQETQYF. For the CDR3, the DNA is TGCGCCAGCAGAGGCGTACAAGAGACCCAGTACTTC.